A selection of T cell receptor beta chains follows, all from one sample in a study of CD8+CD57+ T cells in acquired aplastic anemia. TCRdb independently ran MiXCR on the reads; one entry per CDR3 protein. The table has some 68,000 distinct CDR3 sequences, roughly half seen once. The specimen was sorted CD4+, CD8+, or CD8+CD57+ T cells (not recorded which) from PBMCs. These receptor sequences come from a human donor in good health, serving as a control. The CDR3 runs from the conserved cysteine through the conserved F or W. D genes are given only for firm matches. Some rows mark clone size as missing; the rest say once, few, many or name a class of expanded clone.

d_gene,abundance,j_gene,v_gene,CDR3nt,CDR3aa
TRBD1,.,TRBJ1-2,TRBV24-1,TGTGCCAGCATGGACAGGGGACACTATGGCTACACCTTC,CASMDRGHYGYTF
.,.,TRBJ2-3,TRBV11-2,TGTGCCAGCAGCCGTTACGTCACAGATACGCAGTATTTT,CASSRYVTDTQYF
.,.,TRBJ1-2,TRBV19,TGTGCCAGTAGTGTAATAGACCTTGGCTACACCTTC,CASSVIDLGYTF
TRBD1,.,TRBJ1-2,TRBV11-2,TGTGCCAGCAGCCCGAACCGGGGACAGGGAAACTATGGCTACACCTTC,CASSPNRGQGNYGYTF
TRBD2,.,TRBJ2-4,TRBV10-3,TGTGCCATCAGTGTGGGGGGGAGAGCCAAAAACATTCAGTACTTC,CAISVGGRAKNIQYF
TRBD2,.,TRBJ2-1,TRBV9,TGTGCCAGCAGCTCAGCGGGGGGGAGCTCCTACAATGAGCAGTTCTTC,CASSSAGGSSYNEQFF
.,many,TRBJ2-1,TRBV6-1,TGTGCCAGCAGTGCAGGCGGGTACTCCTACAATGAGCAGTTCTTC,CASSAGGYSYNEQFF
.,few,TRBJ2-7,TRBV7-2,TGTGCCAGCAGCATAACCTACGAGCAGTACTTC,CASSITYEQYF
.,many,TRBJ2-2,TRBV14,TGTGCCAGCAGCCATGTAGGGGGTCGGAACACCGGGGAGCTGTTTTTT,CASSHVGGRNTGELFF
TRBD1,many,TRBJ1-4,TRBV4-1,TGCGCCAGCAGCCAAGATGTGGGGACAGGGGTTTGGGGTGAAAAACTGTTTTTT,CASSQDVGTGVWGEKLFF
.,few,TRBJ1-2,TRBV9,TGTGCCAGCAGCGTAGTCAGGGGTGGGTACACCTTC,CASSVVRGGYTF
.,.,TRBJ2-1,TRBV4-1,TGCGCCAGCAGCCGCAACGTGAATGAGCTGTTCTTC,CASSRNVNELFF